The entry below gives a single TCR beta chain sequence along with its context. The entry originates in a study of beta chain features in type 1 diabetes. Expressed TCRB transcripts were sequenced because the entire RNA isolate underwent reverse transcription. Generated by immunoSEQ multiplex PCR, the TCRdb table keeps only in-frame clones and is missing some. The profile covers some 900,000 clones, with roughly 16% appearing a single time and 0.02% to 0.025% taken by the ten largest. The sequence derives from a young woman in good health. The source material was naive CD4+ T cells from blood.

This CDR3 reads CASSLRGGGTIADGELFF. The CDR3, as DNA: TGTGCCAGCAGTTTGAGGGGAGGCGGGACCATAGCTGACGGGGAGCTGTTTTTT. V gene TRBV27 combines with J gene TRBJ2-2, with D possibly matching TRBD2 (6 bases). This CDR3 spans 18 amino acids. Germline CDR1 MNHEY, CDR2 SMNVEV (reference sequence). Trimming removed 3 bases at V and 7 bases at J, with 24 bases between.